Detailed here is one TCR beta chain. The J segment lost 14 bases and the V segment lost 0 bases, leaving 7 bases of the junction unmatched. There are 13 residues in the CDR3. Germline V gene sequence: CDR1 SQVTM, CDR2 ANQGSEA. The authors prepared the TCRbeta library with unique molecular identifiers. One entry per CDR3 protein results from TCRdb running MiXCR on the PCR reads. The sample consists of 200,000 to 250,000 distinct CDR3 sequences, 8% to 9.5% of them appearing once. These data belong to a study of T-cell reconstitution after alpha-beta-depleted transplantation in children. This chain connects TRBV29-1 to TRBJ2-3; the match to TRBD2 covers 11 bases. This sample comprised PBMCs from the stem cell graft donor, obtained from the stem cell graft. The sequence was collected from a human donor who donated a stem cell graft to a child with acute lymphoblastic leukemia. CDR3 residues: CSVEDSGGAVGYF. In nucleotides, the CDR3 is TGCAGCGTTGAAGATAGCGGGGGGGCCGTCGGGTATTTT.